This T cell receptor beta chain stems from a study of T-cell reconstitution after alpha-beta-depleted transplantation in children. Looked up from germline, CDR1 is SGHTA and CDR2 is FQGTGA. V lost 1 base, J lost 0 bases, and 3 bases stayed unmatched. The CDR3 is 16 amino acids. Preparation of the TCRbeta library involved a method that used unique molecular identifiers. TCRdb fed the PCR reads into MiXCR, producing one record per CDR3 protein. The repertoire holds approximately 270,000 distinct CDR3 sequences, 9.9% seen once, with around 10% in the top ten. V gene TRBV7-3 combines with J gene TRBJ2-3, with TRBD2 matching 8 bases. The TCR comes from a human donor who donated a stem cell graft to a child with SCID. The specimen comprised PBMCs from the stem cell graft donor, sampled from the stem cell graft. This CDR3 is CASSLRRGDSTDTQYF. As DNA, the CDR3 is TGTGCCAGCAGCTTAAGGCGGGGGGATAGCACAGATACGCAGTATTTT.